Here is one TCR beta chain with its context. Antigen: not known. This record belongs to a study of cytomegalovirus exposure and HLA in healthy donors. PCR amplification relied on 60 Vbeta primers (plus 13 Jbeta primers). Here immunoSEQ multiplex PCR was the method, and the copy in TCRdb shows in-frame clones only, minus some. The top ten clones hold about 1.5% of a sample with under 150,000 clones, roughly two thirds of them seen once. V was pared by 6 bases and J by 10 bases, with 10 bases of the junction left unmatched. CDR1 is SNHLY and CDR2 is FYNNEI in the germline V gene. The CDR3 length is 14 residues. Points from the study as a whole: Reported performance of the classifier showed diagnosis of cytomegalovirus status with high specificity and sensitivity. Later analysis identified 16,000 or so TCR beta sequences associated with HLA alleles, using a false discovery rate threshold of 0.05.

This clonotype was obtained from a man aged 25-40 years in good health and CMV-seropositive. The J gene is TRBJ1-4, the V gene TRBV2; 8 nucleotides align to TRBD1. Sequencing was done on a sample of PBMCs. The CDR3 protein is CASSLSGTGGKLFF. In nucleotides, the CDR3 is TGTGCCAGCAGCCTTTCGGGAACAGGGGGAAAACTGTTTTTT.